This note documents a single T cell receptor (beta chain) sequence. As yet, its antigen is unknown. Samples each had at least 5.5 micrograms of total RNA extracted. A sample-barcoded 5' primer and a J-beta primer mix were used in a second PCR of roughly 7 to 12 cycles. TCRdb analysed the 5' RACE reads with MiXCR anew, one entry per CDR3 protein. Found here are about 800,000 distinct CDR3 sequences, about 62% of them singletons; the top ten hold over 20%. This specimen belongs to a study of blood T cells in healthy people across ages. Study conclusions and caveats: CMV status of donors was not determined, possibly confounding expanded clonotype changes. Diversity of TCR beta correlated strongly with naive T cell percentage. Unsorted PBMC input precluded a conclusive naive versus antigen-experienced comparison.

The sample was blood. The sequence was collected from a man under 40 in good health.

CDR3 loop: CAGFAATYNEQFF. The CDR3 bases are TGTGCCGGCTTCGCGGCTACATACAATGAGCAGTTCTTC. J is TRBJ2-1 and V is TRBV28, with D hard to call. V was pared by 11 bases and J by 4 bases, with 15 bases between. Germline CDR1 and CDR2: MDHEN and SYDVKM. The CDR3 has 13 amino acids.